Included here is one T cell receptor beta chain sequence, with context. Its matching antigen is unknown. This entry comes from a study of breast tumors, draining lymph nodes, adjacent tissues. Per germline, CDR1 SGHNT and CDR2 YYREEE (reference sequence). This CDR3 contains 14 residues. V lost 0 bases, J lost 5 bases, and 12 bases lay in between. Study-level points and caveats: Luminal-like breast cancer showed significantly higher tumor–nontumor repertoire similarity than basal-like. The lymph node origin of tumor T cells was framed as consistent with a hypothesis, not demonstrated. Tumors had less TCR diversity than lymph nodes, more than nontumor tissue.

Axillary draining lymph nodes of breast cancer patients supplied the node samples. One entry per CDR3 protein, called by TCRdb with MiXCR from the multiplex PCR reads. The sample has some 120,000 distinct CDR3 sequences, just under 20% seen once. The receptor was derived from a female donor with breast cancer. Some clones in this sample may be carry-over from other donors' samples. The chain joins TRBV5-4 to TRBJ2-7; no clear D gene. The sample consisted of axillary lymph node tissue. The CDR3 loop is CASSLGVGCDEQYF. The CDR3 DNA reads TGTGCCAGCAGCTTGGGGGTAGGGTGCGACGAGCAGTACTTC.